This T cell receptor (beta chain) is drawn from a study of PD-1 blockade in classical Hodgkin lymphoma. Study outcomes and limitations: The study reported lower baseline TCR diversity in newly diagnosed patients than in healthy donors.

Regarding this clone: What it binds is not known.

TCRdb's copy holds only in-frame clones and misses some; the assay was immunoSEQ multiplex PCR. This table holds 6,000 to 9,500 clones, roughly 80% found once. The CDR3 extends over 16 amino acids. V lost 2 bases and J lost 7; bases outside the gene matches: 5. CDR1 and CDR2 (germline): LGHNA, YNFKEQ. Brentuximab vedotin exposure varied, and every patient relapsed after autologous stem cell transplantation. Sequences were derived from peripheral blood mononuclear cells (PBMCs), sampled at baseline. The chain has TRBV4-2 and TRBJ1-6; 10 positions match TRBD1. The sequence was obtained from a human donor with classical Hodgkin lymphoma. DNA of the CDR3: TGTGCCAGCAGCCAACCAGGACAGGGGGTAAATTCACCCCTCCACTTT. This gives the protein CASSQPGQGVNSPLHF.